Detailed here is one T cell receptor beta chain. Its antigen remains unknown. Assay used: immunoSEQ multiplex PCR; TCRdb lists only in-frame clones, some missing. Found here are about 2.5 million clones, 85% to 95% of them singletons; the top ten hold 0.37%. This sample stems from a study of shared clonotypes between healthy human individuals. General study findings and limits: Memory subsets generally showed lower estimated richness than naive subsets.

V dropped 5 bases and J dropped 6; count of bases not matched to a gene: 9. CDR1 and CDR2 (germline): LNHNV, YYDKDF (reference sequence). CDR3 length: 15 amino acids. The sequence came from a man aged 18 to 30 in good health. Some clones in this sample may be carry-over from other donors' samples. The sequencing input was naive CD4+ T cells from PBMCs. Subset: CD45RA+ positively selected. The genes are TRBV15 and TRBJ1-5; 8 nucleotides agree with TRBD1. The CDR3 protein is CATSPSDRASQPQHF. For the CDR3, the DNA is TGTGCCACCAGCCCATCGGACAGGGCTAGTCAGCCCCAGCATTTT.